The sample holds a few counts of the clone carrying this TCR beta chain. Its antigen is not known. Individual cDNA molecules each carried unique molecular identifiers attached by the library. TCRdb independently ran MiXCR on the RACE reads; one entry per CDR3 protein. The repertoire holds under 300,000 distinct CDR3 sequences, with 7.5% to 9% as singletons. This sample stems from a study of human T cells and chemical hapten exposure. Time point reported: pre-sensitization, week 0. Treatment here: therapeutic diphenylcyclopropenone sensitization with weekly scalp DPC. Participating donors were patients with alopecia, aged 18 to 70 years, considered appropriate candidates for DPC. Total RNA was isolated from unfractionated whole blood. Study-wide points: A positive correlation with patch test score was found for PT1 expanded TCR counts.

This sequence was found in a man younger than 30 with alopecia areata. Some clones in this sample may be carry-over from other donors' samples. Sequenced material: whole blood, taken in connection with sensitization to the hapten diphenylcyclopropenone (DPC).

CDR3 bases: TGTGCCAGCAGCTTAAAGGCGGGGTTTATAGATACGCAGTATTTT. It specifies CASSLKAGFIDTQYF. V is TRBV7-6 and J is TRBJ2-3, with D perhaps TRBD2 (6 bases). The CDR3 sequence is 15 residues long. The germline V gene has CDR1 SGHVS and CDR2 FNYEAQ. Trimming shortened V by 2 bases and J by 5 bases, and 14 bases separated the two germline ends.